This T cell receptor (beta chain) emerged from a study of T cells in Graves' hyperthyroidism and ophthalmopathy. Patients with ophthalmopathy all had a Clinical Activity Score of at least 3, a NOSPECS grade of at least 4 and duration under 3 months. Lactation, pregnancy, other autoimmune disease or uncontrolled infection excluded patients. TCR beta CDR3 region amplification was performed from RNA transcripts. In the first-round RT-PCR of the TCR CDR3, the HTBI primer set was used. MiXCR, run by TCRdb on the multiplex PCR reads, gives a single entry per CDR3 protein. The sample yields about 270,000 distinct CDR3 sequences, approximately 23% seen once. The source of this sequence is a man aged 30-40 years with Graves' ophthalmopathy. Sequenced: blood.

The CDR3 DNA follows: TGTGCCAGCAGCACACAAGACAGAAAAATTAAACCTGGGGCCAACGTCCTGACTTTC. It codes for CASSTQDRKIKPGANVLTF. The chain couples TRBV11-1 to TRBJ2-6, with D tentatively TRBD1 (5 bases). Germline V lookup: CDR1 SGHAT, CDR2 FQDESV (reference sequence). The CDR3 sequence is 19 residues long. With 5 bases removed from V and 2 bases from J, the gap between germline ends came to 22 bases.